This record concerns one T cell receptor beta chain sequence. What it binds is not known. Trimming took 0 bases from V and 0 from J, leaving 20 bases between them. CDR1 is SGHKS, CDR2 YYEKEE, per germline (reference sequence). This CDR3 is 19 amino acids long. The sample belongs to a study of tumor-infiltrating lymphocytes in localized non-small cell lung cancer. The repertoire was sequenced with immunoSEQ multiplex PCR; TCRdb's copy has only in-frame clones and lacks some. The sample consists of more than 15,000 clones, roughly 69% of them appearing once. Study-wide findings and caveats: No T-cell fraction difference was seen between IM1 and IM2 tumors. TCRbeta sequencing showed higher T cell infiltration in tumors than uninvolved lung.

This chain links TRBV5-5 with TRBJ2-3; D is perhaps TRBD2 (7 bases). The sequence came from a human donor with non-small cell lung cancer. What was sequenced was lung tumor tissue. CDR3 in amino acids: CASSLEGSSGGQSTDTQYF. As DNA, the CDR3 is TGTGCCAGCAGCTTGGAAGGAAGTTCGGGGGGCCAAAGCACAGATACGCAGTATTTT. The full variable domain, with the rest looked up from reference TRBV5-5 and TRBJ2-3, is DAGVTQSPTHLIKTRGQQVTLRCSPISGHKSVSWYQQVLGQGPQFIFQYYEKEERGRGNFPDRFSARQFPNYSSELNVNALLLGDSALYLCASSLEGSSGGQSTDTQYFGPGTRLTVL.